This T cell receptor beta chain was documented in a study of T-cell reconstitution after alpha-beta-depleted transplantation in children. The V segment lost 6 bases and the J segment 5 bases; nucleotides outside the gene matches: 4. This CDR3 region has 14 residues. In this sample, this clonotype turned up a few times. Library preparation (for TCRbeta) was performed with unique molecular identifiers. TCRdb reanalysed the PCR reads using MiXCR and keeps one entry per CDR3 protein. This table has 200,000 to 250,000 distinct CDR3 sequences, 8.5% to 10% appearing once. This chain joins TRBV12-3 or TRBV12-4 and TRBJ1-5; 10 bases agree with TRBD1. The material sequenced was PBMCs from the stem cell graft donor, taken from the stem cell graft. The receptor was derived from a human donor who donated a stem cell graft to a child with acute lymphoblastic leukemia. The CDR3 sequence: CASRRGQGYQPQHF. The CDR3 DNA reads TGTGCCAGCAGACGGGGACAGGGGTATCAGCCCCAGCATTTT.